The 17 T cell receptor beta chains below were found in one sample sequenced in a study of cytomegalovirus exposure and HLA in healthy donors. The method was immunoSEQ multiplex PCR; TCRdb's version includes in-frame clones alone and lacks a portion of them. This table has 50,000 to 65,000 clones, around 96% appearing once. Sequenced material: PBMCs. These receptors were collected from a woman in her late teens or twenties in good health and CMV-seronegative.

This chain links TRBV6-5 with TRBJ2-7; 9 bases line up with TRBD1. The CDR3 extends over 16 amino acids. After removal of 4 bases from V and 7 bases from J, the junction contained 14 bases not matched to a gene. Germline lookup yields CDR1 MNHEY and CDR2 SVGAGI. The CDR3 sequence: CASSFRPGTGRREQYF. CDR3 bases: TGTGCCAGCAGTTTCCGGCCCGGGACAGGGAGAAGGGAGCAGTACTTC.

The chain links TRBV4-2 to TRBJ2-6; 12 bases are shared with TRBD2. The CDR3 is 21 amino acids. The germline gives CDR1 LGHNA, CDR2 YNFKEQ. J gave up 2 bases and V 1 base, and 12 bases lay outside the gene matches. The CDR3 loop is CASSQGGPGLAGFTGANVLTF. In nucleotides, the CDR3 is TGTGCCAGCAGCCAAGGGGGCCCCGGACTAGCGGGATTTACTGGGGCCAACGTCCTGACTTTC.

This clone has only one observation. The rearrangement links TRBV28 to TRBJ1-3, with 7 bases that match TRBD1. This CDR3 region has 13 residues. CDR1 and CDR2 from the germline V gene are MDHEN and SYDVKM. V lost 7 bases, J lost 5 bases, and 5 bases stayed unmatched. Written as DNA, the CDR3 is TGTGCCAGCACCGAGGGGGCGAGAAACACCATATATTTT. Protein product: CASTEGARNTIYF.

The chain recombines TRBV19 with TRBJ2-7, with 8 bases lining up with TRBD1. Germline-derived CDR1 and CDR2 are LNHDA and SQIVND (reference sequence). This CDR3 contains 15 residues. V lost 4 bases and J lost 5; bases outside the gene matches: 10. This chain's CDR3 is CASSTRAVQGDEQYF. The CDR3 nucleotides read TGTGCCAGTAGTACGAGGGCCGTACAGGGGGACGAGCAGTACTTC.

The rearrangement uses TRBV28 and TRBJ2-1, with no clear D. Per germline, CDR1 MDHEN and CDR2 SYDVKM. The ends were cut back, 4 bases at V and 3 bases at J, with 10 bases in the middle. CDR3 length: 14 residues. The CDR3, as DNA: TGTGCCAGCAGTTGGGCCGCCGTCTACAATGAGCAGTTCTTC. Protein product: CASSWAAVYNEQFF.

The chain uses TRBV7-8 and TRBJ2-7; TRBD1 agrees at 8 bases. This CDR3 is 14 amino acids long. J lost 3 bases, V lost 4 bases, and 5 bases had no gene match. CDR1 SGHVS and CDR2 FQNEAQ come from the germline V gene. The CDR3 DNA follows: TGTGCCAGCAGCTCCCGGGACAGGAGCTACGAGCAGTACTTC. It codes for CASSSRDRSYEQYF.

The gene calls are TRBV28 and TRBJ1-2; D perhaps matches TRBD1 (5 bases). The ends were cut back, 3 bases at V and 5 bases at J, with 7 bases in the middle. The CDR3 covers 12 residues. Germline loops: CDR1 MDHEN, CDR2 SYDVKM. CDR3 sequence (DNA): TGTGCCAGCAGTTTTCAGGGATATGGCTACACCTTC. Translating gives CASSFQGYGYTF.

The gene calls are TRBV19 and TRBJ2-1; D unclear. V was cut by 7 bases and J by 0 bases, with 19 bases left in between. Germline CDR1 LNHDA, CDR2 SQIVND (reference sequence). This CDR3 comprises 17 residues. The CDR3 reads CASTPGVATHSYNEQFF. CDR3 nucleotides: TGTGCCAGTACCCCCGGAGTGGCAACCCACTCCTACAATGAGCAGTTCTTC.

About this clone itself: At one of its ends the junction is not consistent with the germline gene, which may arise from a read error. The sample has other DNA sequences that encode this CDR3 too. This CDR3 reads CASSSNRGTNTEAFF. DNA for the CDR3: TGTGCCAGCAGTTCCAACAGGGGGACGAACACTGAGGCTTTCTTT. The rearrangement joins TRBV6-5 to TRBJ1-1; 8 bases are a match to TRBD1. The CDR3 spans 15 residues. CDR1 and CDR2 (germline): MNHEY, SVGAGI.

The chain employs TRBV4-3 and TRBJ1-1; D is undetermined. This CDR3 spans 15 amino acids. V dropped 0 bases and J dropped 0 bases, with 8 bases sitting between them. Looked up from germline, CDR1 is LGHNA and CDR2 is YSLEER. The CDR3 DNA is TGCGCCAGCAGCCAAGATCGCGGCATGAACACTGAAGCTTTCTTT. Translated: CASSQDRGMNTEAFF.

This clone was detected once. The rearrangement uses TRBV28 and TRBJ1-2; maybe TRBD1 (6 bases). Trimming removed 7 bases from V and 4 bases from J, with 16 bases in between. This CDR3 has 14 amino acids. Germline CDR1 reads MDHEN; CDR2 reads SYDVKM. The CDR3 region is CASIGRQELYGYTF. The CDR3 bases are TGTGCCAGCATCGGCCGACAGGAGCTCTATGGCTACACCTTC.

As for this clone: Its ends do not fully match the called genes, so a read error is possible. This chain uses TRBV6-1 with TRBJ2-5; 8 positions agree with TRBD2. The CDR3 spans 14 residues. Per the germline V gene, CDR1 is MNHNS and CDR2 is SASEGT. The CDR3: CASRLAERKEPQYF. The CDR3 DNA sequence: TGTGCCAGCAGACTAGCGGAGAGAAAAGAGCCCCAGTACTTC.

The CDR3 here is CASSPWRRHTDTQYF. The CDR3 bases are TGTGCCAGCAGCCCCTGGCGGAGGCACACAGATACGCAGTATTTT. V and J are TRBV5-4 and TRBJ2-3; D may be TRBD2 (5 bases). V was cut by 4 bases and J by 2 bases, with 14 bases left in between. From germline, CDR1 is SGHNT and CDR2 YYREEE (reference sequence). The CDR3 loop spans 15 amino acids.

The V call is TRBV4-3, the J call TRBJ2-3, with TRBD2 matching 14 bases. Germline lookup yields CDR1 LGHNA and CDR2 YSLEER. V shed 1 base and J 6 bases; nucleotides not matched to a gene: 0. The CDR3 contains 15 residues. The CDR3 here is CASSQGTSGRDTQYF. The CDR3, as DNA: TGCGCCAGCAGCCAAGGGACTAGCGGGAGGGATACGCAGTATTTT.

This clone came up a few times. This sequence joins TRBV9 and TRBJ1-1, with TRBD1 identical over 7 bases. Looked up from germline, CDR1 is SGDLS and CDR2 is YYNGEE. V was clipped by 0 bases and J by 1 base; unmatched bases: 3. CDR3 length: 15 residues. The CDR3 here is CASSVGPGGNTEAFF. The CDR3 nucleotides are TGTGCCAGCAGCGTAGGGCCAGGGGGGAACACTGAAGCTTTCTTT. The full variable domain, in which reference TRBV9 and TRBJ1-1 provide the parts outside the CDR3, is DSGVTQTPKHLITATGQRVTLRCSPRSGDLSVYWYQQSLDQGLQFLIQYYNGEERAKGNILERFSAQQFPDLHSELNLSSLELGDSALYFCASSVGPGGNTEAFFGQGTRLTVV.

The chain links TRBV5-1 to TRBJ2-7, with D maybe TRBD2 (6 bases). V was clipped by 9 bases and J by 3 bases, with 16 bases between them. This CDR3 has 13 residues. The germline CDR1 and CDR2 sequences are SGHRS and YFSETQ. The CDR3 sequence: CATTPEGGYEQYF. CDR3 coding DNA: TGCGCCACCACACCCGAGGGAGGCTACGAGCAGTACTTC. The full variable domain, rest sourced from reference TRBV5-1 and TRBJ2-7, is KAGVTQTPRYLIKTRGQQVTLSCSPISGHRSVSWYQQTPGQGLQFLFEYFSETQRNKGNFPGRFSGRQFSNSRSEMNVSTLELGDSALYLCATTPEGGYEQYFGPGTRLTVT.

The rearrangement links TRBV27 to TRBJ2-7, with D maybe TRBD1 (6 bases). Trimming took off 3 bases at V and 1 base at J, with 10 bases between the two ends. From germline, CDR1 is MNHEY and CDR2 SMNVEV (reference sequence). CDR3 length: 14 residues. This CDR3 reads CASSFLDSSYEQYF. The CDR3 nucleotides read TGTGCCAGCAGTTTCCTGGACAGTTCCTACGAGCAGTACTTC.